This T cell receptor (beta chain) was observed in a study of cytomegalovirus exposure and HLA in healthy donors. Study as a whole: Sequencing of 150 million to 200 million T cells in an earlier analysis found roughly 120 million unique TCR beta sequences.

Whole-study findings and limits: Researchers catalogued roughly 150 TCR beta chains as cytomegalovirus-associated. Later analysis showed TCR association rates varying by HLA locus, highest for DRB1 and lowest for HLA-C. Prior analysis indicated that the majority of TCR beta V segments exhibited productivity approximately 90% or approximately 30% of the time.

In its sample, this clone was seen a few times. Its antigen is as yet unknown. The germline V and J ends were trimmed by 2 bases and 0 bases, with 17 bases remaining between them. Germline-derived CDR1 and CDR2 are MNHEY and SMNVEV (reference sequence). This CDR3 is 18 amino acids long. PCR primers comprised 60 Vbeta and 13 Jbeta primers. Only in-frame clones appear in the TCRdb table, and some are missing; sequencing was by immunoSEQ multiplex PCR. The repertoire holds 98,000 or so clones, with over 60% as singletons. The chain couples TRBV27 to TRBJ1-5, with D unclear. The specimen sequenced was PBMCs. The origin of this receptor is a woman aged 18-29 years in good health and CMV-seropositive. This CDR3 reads CASSLPRDDCYSNQPQHF. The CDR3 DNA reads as TGTGCCAGCAGTTTACCAAGAGACGACTGTTATAGCAATCAGCCCCAGCATTTT.